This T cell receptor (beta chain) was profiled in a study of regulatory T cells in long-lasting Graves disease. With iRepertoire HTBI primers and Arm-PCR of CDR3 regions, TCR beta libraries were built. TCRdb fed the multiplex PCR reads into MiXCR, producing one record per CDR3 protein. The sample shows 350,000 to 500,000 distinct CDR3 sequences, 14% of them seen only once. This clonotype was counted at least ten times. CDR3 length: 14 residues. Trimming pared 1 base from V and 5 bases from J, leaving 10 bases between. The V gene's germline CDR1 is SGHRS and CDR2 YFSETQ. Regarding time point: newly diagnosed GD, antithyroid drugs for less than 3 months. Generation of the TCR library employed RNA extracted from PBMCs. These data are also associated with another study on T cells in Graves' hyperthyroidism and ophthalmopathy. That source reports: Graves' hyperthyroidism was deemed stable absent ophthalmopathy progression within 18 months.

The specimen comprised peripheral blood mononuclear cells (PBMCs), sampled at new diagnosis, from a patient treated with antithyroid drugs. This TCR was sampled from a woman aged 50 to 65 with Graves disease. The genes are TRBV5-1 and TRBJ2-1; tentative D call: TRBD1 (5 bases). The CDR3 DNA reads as TGCGCCAGCAGCTTGCCAGGGAACCACAATGAGCAGTTCTTC. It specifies CASSLPGNHNEQFF.